One and the same sample provided the 30 T cell receptor beta chains below, sequenced in a study of blood T cell repertoires in COVID-19. TCRdb's table, derived via immunoSEQ multiplex PCR, lists solely in-frame clones and lacks some. The sample has some 150,000 clones, about four fifths seen once; the top ten hold 2.2%. Sequenced sample: peripheral blood. The receptors come from a man aged 70 or older with acute or convalescent COVID-19.

The rearrangement links TRBV6-4 to TRBJ1-5; D not resolved. The CDR3 has 15 residues. Germline CDR1 MRHNA, CDR2 SNTAGT. The V and J ends lost 4 bases and 0 bases respectively, with 10 bases between them. The CDR3 here is CASSVGVYSNQPQHF. The CDR3 bases are TGTGCCAGCAGTGTGGGCGTATATAGCAATCAGCCCCAGCATTTT.

J is TRBJ2-2 and V is TRBV7-8; 9 bases are shared with TRBD2. The V and J ends lost 4 bases and 5 bases, in that order; junction bases with no gene match: 8. The CDR3 runs 16 residues. Germline CDR1 SGHVS, CDR2 FQNEAQ. The CDR3 sequence: CASSSLAGVGTGELFF. The CDR3 DNA reads TGTGCCAGCAGCTCTTTAGCGGGAGTAGGGACCGGGGAGCTGTTTTTT. The complete variable domain, with remaining parts taken from reference TRBV7-8 and TRBJ2-2, reads GAGVSQSPRYKVAKRGQDVALRCDPISGHVSLFWYQQALGQGPEFLTYFQNEAQLDKSGLPSDRFFAERPEGSVSTLKIQRTQQEDSAVYLCASSSLAGVGTGELFFGEGSRLTVL.

The rearrangement links TRBV7-3 to TRBJ2-1; TRBD1 matches at 7 bases. CDR1 is SGHTA and CDR2 is FQGTGA in the germline V gene. This CDR3 region has 13 residues. The junction had 2 bases not matched to a gene; V was cut back by 5 bases and J by 4 bases. CDR3 nucleotide sequence: TGTGCCAGCAGCCGACAGGGATACAATGAGCAGTTCTTC. Its translation: CASSRQGYNEQFF. Full variable domain (rest looked up from reference TRBV7-3 and TRBJ2-1): GAGVSQTPSNKVTEKGKYVELRCDPISGHTALYWYRQSLGQGPEFLIYFQGTGAADDSGLPNDRFFAVRPEGSVSTLKIQRTERGDSAVYLCASSRQGYNEQFFGPGTRLTVL.

This clone showed up just once. The chain joins TRBV18 to TRBJ1-2, with D maybe TRBD1 (5 bases). The CDR3 extends over 16 amino acids. Germline V gene sequence: CDR1 KGHSH, CDR2 LQKENI. Trimming removed 2 bases from V and 2 bases from J, with 15 bases in between. The CDR3 loop reads CASSPGSTGGNYGYTF. DNA of the CDR3: TGTGCCAGCTCACCAGGGTCTACGGGGGGGAACTATGGCTACACCTTC.

The chain is built from TRBV7-9 and TRBJ2-3; D perhaps matches TRBD2 (6 bases). Germline V gives CDR1 SEHNR, CDR2 FQNEAQ (reference sequence). V was clipped by 1 base and J by 0 bases, with 8 bases between them. CDR3 length equals 15 residues. In nucleotides, the CDR3 is TGTGCCAGCAGCTTAGACGGGACTAGCACAGATACGCAGTATTTT. It encodes CASSLDGTSTDTQYF.

J is TRBJ1-6 and V is TRBV28, with 9 positions matching TRBD1. The trim removed 5 bases at V and 7 bases at J, leaving 9 bases unmatched. Germline V CDR1 and CDR2: MDHEN, SYDVKM. The CDR3 totals 16 residues. The CDR3 DNA reads TGTGCCAGCAGTCCTCGGGGACAGGGTGGAAATTCACCCCTCCACTTT. Protein sequence: CASSPRGQGGNSPLHF.

Of note for this clone: One end of the junction varies from germline; a read error may be responsible. J is TRBJ2-1 and V is TRBV7-7; the match to TRBD1 covers 8 bases. In germline, CDR1 is SSHAT, CDR2 FNYEAQ (reference sequence). This CDR3 is built from 15 residues. CDR3 nucleotides: TGTGCTAGCAGCTCAGGGACAGGTCTATTCAATGAGCAGTTCTTC. It is translated as CASSSGTGLFNEQFF.

This clone appeared once. This chain links TRBV29-1 with TRBJ2-3; 8 nucleotides line up with TRBD1. CDR3 length: 13 residues. Germline V CDR1 and CDR2: SQVTM, ANQGSEA. J lost 5 bases, V lost 3 bases, and 4 bases had no gene match. The CDR3 loop is CSVDQGAQDTQYF. CDR3 coding DNA: TGCAGCGTTGACCAGGGGGCACAAGATACGCAGTATTTT.

This chain links TRBV3-1 (or the pseudogene TRBV3-2) with TRBJ2-7, with 14 positions matching TRBD2. Per germline, CDR1 LGHDT and CDR2 YNNKEL (reference sequence). The CDR3 runs 15 residues. J lost 6 bases, V lost 4 bases, and 5 bases had no gene match. DNA of the CDR3: TGTGCCAGCAGCCTCCGGACTAGCGGGAGGCCCGAGCAGTACTTC. Its protein is CASSLRTSGRPEQYF.

A word on this clone: At one end the junction does not follow the germline gene, possibly because of a read error. The V and J genes are TRBV7-7 and TRBJ2-5, with TRBD2 matching over 12 bases. The CDR3 covers 17 residues. Germline V CDR1 and CDR2: SSHAT, FNYEAQ (reference sequence). Here the CDR3 reads CASSLASGLAGQETQYF. CDR3 nucleotides: TGTGCTAGCAGCTTAGCCTCGGGACTAGCGGGCCAAGAGACCCAGTACTTC.

The chain combines TRBV5-4 with TRBJ2-3; perhaps TRBD2 as D (5 bases). Germline values: CDR1 SGHNT, CDR2 YYREEE (reference sequence). The CDR3 totals 13 residues. V was pared by 3 bases and J by 5 bases, with 10 bases between. The DNA of the CDR3 is TGTGCCAGCAGCTGGCGCGGAGGAGATACGCAGTATTTT. Translation: CASSWRGGDTQYF.

V usage is TRBV24-1 and J usage is TRBJ2-5; 12 nucleotides match TRBD2. The CDR3 loop spans 16 amino acids. The germline V gene has CDR1 KGHDR and CDR2 SFDVKD. V gave up 10 bases and J gave up 4 bases; unmatched junction bases: 12. In DNA, the CDR3 is TGTGCCACGTCGGGTACTAGCGGGAGGAAGGGAGAGACCCAGTACTTC. Translating gives CATSGTSGRKGETQYF.

A few counts support this clone. The chain couples TRBV19 to TRBJ2-7; the match to TRBD1 covers 7 bases. In germline, CDR1 is LNHDA, CDR2 SQIVND (reference sequence). CDR3 length: 14 amino acids. V was clipped by 1 base and J by 7 bases; unmatched bases: 7. The CDR3 nucleotides read TGTGCCAGTAGTATAGGGGGACAGCCGGCGGAGCAGTACTTC. Translated: CASSIGGQPAEQYF.

The chain links TRBV2 to TRBJ2-5; D ambiguous. The germline CDR1 and CDR2 sequences are SNHLY and FYNNEI. The CDR3 runs 17 residues. V lost 2 bases, J lost 6 bases, and 22 bases lay in between. The CDR3 sequence is CASSELLVAPKSKTQYF. The DNA for the CDR3 is TGTGCCAGCAGTGAATTGTTGGTCGCACCTAAATCGAAGACCCAGTACTTC.

The rearrangement links TRBV6-5 to TRBJ1-2; D ambiguous. This CDR3 has 13 amino acids. Germline V gene data show CDR1 as MNHEY and CDR2 as SVGAGI. The V and J ends lost 8 bases and 0 bases respectively, with 10 bases between them. CDR3 amino acids: CASGGRTNYGYTF. The CDR3 DNA sequence: TGTGCCAGCGGAGGACGGACTAACTATGGCTACACCTTC.

The chain couples TRBV2 to TRBJ2-4; 10 bases align to TRBD1. The V and J ends lost 8 bases and 5 bases, in that order; junction bases with no gene match: 9. The V gene's germline CDR1 is SNHLY and CDR2 FYNNEI. The CDR3 consists of 15 residues. The CDR3 coding sequence is TGTGCCAGCCAGACAGGGGGCGCGAGGCAAAACATTCAGTACTTC. Residues: CASQTGGARQNIQYF.

V is TRBV29-1 and J is TRBJ2-4; a possible D gene is TRBD1 (5 bases). The V gene lost 5 bases and the J gene lost 7 bases, with 15 bases spanning the gap. This CDR3 is built from 13 residues. CDR1 is SQVTM, CDR2 ANQGSEA, per germline. This chain's CDR3 is CSVYDRRRNIQYF. As DNA, the CDR3 is TGCAGCGTTTATGACAGACGTAGGAACATTCAGTACTTC.

The chain combines TRBV2 with TRBJ1-2; D perhaps matches TRBD1 (6 bases). The V and J ends lost 2 bases and 0 bases respectively, with 10 bases between them. The CDR3 runs 15 residues. Germline V CDR1 and CDR2: SNHLY, FYNNEI. The CDR3 DNA sequence: TGTGCCAGCAGTGAAAACAGGGCCGCTAACTATGGCTACACCTTC. As protein: CASSENRAANYGYTF.

V gene TRBV30 combines with J gene TRBJ2-7; unclear D gene. Per the germline V gene, CDR1 is GTSNPN and CDR2 is SVGIG (reference sequence). The length of the CDR3 is 13 residues. Trimming removed 3 bases from V and 1 base from J, with 10 bases in between. The CDR3 loop is CAWRSPGSYEQYF. As DNA, the CDR3 is TGTGCCTGGAGGAGCCCCGGTTCCTACGAGCAGTACTTC.

The gene calls are TRBV6-5 and TRBJ2-7; possible D gene TRBD2, 6 bases. V lost 6 bases and J 2 bases, leaving 17 bases between the germline ends. CDR1 is MNHEY and CDR2 is SVGAGI in the germline V gene. There are 15 residues in the CDR3. CDR3 amino acids: CASRELEGSAYEQYF. The CDR3, as DNA: TGTGCCAGCAGGGAGCTGGAGGGCTCAGCCTACGAGCAGTACTTC.

The chain joins TRBV4-2 to TRBJ1-2; maybe TRBD1 (5 bases). The CDR3 is made up of 15 amino acids. V lost 4 bases and J lost 0, with 12 bases in between. The germline gives CDR1 LGHNA, CDR2 YNFKEQ. CDR3 coding DNA: TGTGCCAGCAGCCCAGCGGGGGGTACTAACTATGGCTACACCTTC. Translated: CASSPAGGTNYGYTF.

This sequence joins TRBV6-1 and TRBJ1-4; D is possibly TRBD1 (6 bases). V lost 3 bases, J lost 4 bases, and 21 bases lay in between. Per germline, CDR1 MNHNS and CDR2 SASEGT. CDR3 size: 18 residues. The chain's CDR3 is CASSDQGGVALFNEKLFF. CDR3 bases: TGTGCCAGCAGTGATCAAGGGGGAGTAGCGCTCTTTAATGAAAAACTGTTTTTT.

The chain joins TRBV25-1 to TRBJ2-5; the D gene is possibly TRBD1 (6 bases). The CDR3 contains 17 residues. CDR1 is MGHDK and CDR2 is SYGVNS in the germline V gene. V shed 0 bases and J shed 5 bases, with 19 bases lying between them. CDR3 loop: CASSEYPPHDRRETQYF. In nucleotides, the CDR3 is TGTGCCAGCAGTGAATACCCCCCCCACGACAGGCGGGAGACCCAGTACTTC.

The chain carries TRBV27 and TRBJ1-2; 8 bases align to TRBD1. This CDR3 contains 12 residues. The germline V gene encodes CDR1 MNHEY and CDR2 SMNVEV (reference sequence). The V gene end was trimmed by 6 bases and the J gene end by 7 bases; junction bases not matched to a gene: 4. Here the CDR3 DNA reads TGTGCCAGCAGACCCCAGGGGGCTGGCTACACCTTC. Protein product: CASRPQGAGYTF.

The chain couples TRBV3-1 (or the pseudogene TRBV3-2) to TRBJ2-5; D is ambiguous. V was pared by 2 bases and J by 1 base, with 11 bases between. Germline loops: CDR1 LGHDT, CDR2 YNNKEL (reference sequence). The CDR3 covers 15 residues. The CDR3, as DNA: TGTGCCAGCAGCCAATTGAAACAGCCCCAAGAGACCCAGTACTTC. It specifies CASSQLKQPQETQYF.

V gene TRBV19 combines with J gene TRBJ2-7; 10 nucleotides match TRBD2. CDR3 length equals 15 residues. The J segment lost 4 bases and the V segment lost 7 bases, leaving 10 bases of the junction unmatched. Germline CDR1 and CDR2: LNHDA and SQIVND (reference sequence). CDR3 amino acids: CASTPGLALSYEQYF. CDR3 coding DNA: TGTGCCAGTACACCGGGACTAGCGCTATCTTACGAGCAGTACTTC.

The chain employs TRBV7-9 and TRBJ1-4, with D tentatively TRBD1 (6 bases). The CDR3 extends over 16 amino acids. With 2 bases removed from V and 7 bases from J, the gap between germline ends came to 17 bases. Germline loops: CDR1 SEHNR, CDR2 FQNEAQ (reference sequence). CDR3 amino acids: CASSLRRQAESEKLFF. The DNA of the CDR3 is TGTGCCAGCAGCTTACGGCGACAGGCGGAAAGTGAAAAACTGTTTTTT.

The chain combines TRBV7-6 with TRBJ2-2; 7 positions agree with TRBD2. The germline gives CDR1 SGHVS, CDR2 FNYEAQ. The CDR3 is 21 residues long. Trimming at V came to 7 bases and at J to 6 bases, leaving 29 bases not matched to a gene. The CDR3 DNA is TGTGCCAGCACCCCCGGTTATATTATTCTCCAGGGAGGGCCTTATTCCGGGGAGCTGTTTTTT. This gives the protein CASTPGYIILQGGPYSGELFF.

This chain connects TRBV1 to TRBJ1-5; the table's TRBD1 call for D was not verified on the DNA. TRBV1 is a pseudogene locus. The CDR3 length is 17 residues. CDR3 loop: CTSSLLRGQGVGQPQHF. CDR3 nucleotide sequence: TGCACCAGCAGCCTATTGCGGGGACAGGGGGTAGGTCAGCCCCAGCATTTT.

This rearrangement joins TRBV5-1 to TRBJ1-6, with D uncertain. Per the germline V gene, CDR1 is SGHRS and CDR2 is YFSETQ. The length of the CDR3 is 16 residues. V shed 3 bases and J shed 9 bases, with 19 bases lying between them. CDR3: CASSSALGGVTSPLHF. In DNA form, the CDR3 reads TGCGCCAGCAGCTCCGCTTTAGGAGGAGTAACTTCACCCCTCCACTTT.